Given below is one T cell receptor (beta chain) in context. No antigen is known for it. This sample was taken from a study of cytomegalovirus exposure and HLA in healthy donors. Study outcomes and limitations: Some segments of the V type, notably TRBV6-2 and TRBV6-3, were excluded as indistinguishable. A prior analysis recorded that most TCR beta V segments were productive about 87% or about 30% of the time. Later, TCR association rates were found to vary by HLA locus, highest for DRB1 and lowest for HLA-C. Reported findings show TCR beta sequences accurately forecast HLA-A and HLA-B alleles in most subjects.

PCR employed 60 Vbeta and 13 Jbeta primers. The table came from immunoSEQ multiplex PCR; TCRdb's copy has only in-frame clones and leaves some out. The table lists 130,000 or so clones, roughly four fifths of them singletons. The CDR3 extends over 15 amino acids. Germline assignment: CDR1 SQVTM and CDR2 ANQGSEA. Losses at the gene ends were 4 bases for V and 4 bases for J; bases not matched to a gene: 13. The sequence was obtained from a man aged 35 to 55 in good health and CMV-seronegative. The chain couples TRBV29-1 to TRBJ2-7; TRBD1 matches at 7 bases. Sequenced input: PBMCs. CDR3 bases: TGCAGCGTTGTCGGTGAGGACAGGAAGACTTACGAGCAGTACTTC. Encoded protein: CSVVGEDRKTYEQYF.